Listed here are 22 T cell receptor beta chains from one sample, sequenced in a study of blood T cell repertoires in COVID-19. Measured with immunoSEQ multiplex PCR; TCRdb has only the in-frame clones, and not every one. The profile shows some 400,000 clones, roughly nine tenths of them singletons. The sequencing sample was made of PBMCs or T cells enriched from blood (not recorded which). These receptors all come from a woman in her thirties or forties who had been exposed to COVID-19.

This clone was counted once. The chain recombines TRBV4-3 with TRBJ1-3; 8 nucleotides agree with TRBD1. The trim removed 5 bases at V and 0 bases at J, leaving 6 bases unmatched. Per the germline V gene, CDR1 is LGHNA and CDR2 is YSLEER. The CDR3 runs to 16 residues. CDR3 region: CASSAGRGHSGNTIYF. DNA for the CDR3: TGCGCCAGCAGCGCTGGCAGGGGGCACTCTGGAAACACCATATATTTT.

Notes on this clone: One end of the junction varies from germline; a read error may be responsible. The chain joins TRBV5-4 to TRBJ1-1; no clear D. CDR1 and CDR2 from the germline V gene are SGHNT and YYREEE (reference sequence). The CDR3 runs to 13 residues. The CDR3 nucleotides read TGTGCCAGCAGCTCACTCCTCACGGAGGCGGATGATTTT. Its protein product is CASSSLLTEADDF.

The rearrangement joins TRBV6-4 to TRBJ2-1, with 12 bases matching TRBD2. Per the germline V gene, CDR1 is MRHNA and CDR2 is SNTAGT. The CDR3 length is 16 residues. The junction had 12 bases not matched to a gene; V was cut back by 6 bases and J by 9 bases. CDR3 in DNA: TGTGCCAGCAGCCCCCAAGGACTAGCGGGGTCCTTTGAGCAGTTCTTC. Translated, it gives CASSPQGLAGSFEQFF.

This clone was picked up a small number of times. This chain connects TRBV18 to TRBJ1-2; TRBD1 matches 10 bases. This CDR3 contains 16 residues. Germline V gene data show CDR1 as KGHSH and CDR2 as LQKENI. V lost 2 bases and J lost 7; bases outside the gene matches: 10. DNA of the CDR3: TGTGCCAGCTCACCAGAGTATCCGGGACAGGGGTCTGGCTACACCTTC. This translates into CASSPEYPGQGSGYTF.

V gene TRBV2 combines with J gene TRBJ2-5; D may be TRBD1 (5 bases). This CDR3 spans 14 amino acids. The V gene's germline CDR1 is SNHLY and CDR2 FYNNEI. The V gene lost 6 bases and the J gene lost 1 base, with 12 bases spanning the gap. The CDR3 protein is CASSRDSTQETQYF. The DNA for the CDR3 is TGTGCCAGCAGCCGCGACAGCACCCAAGAGACCCAGTACTTC.

This clone was detected only a few times. The chain couples TRBV19 to TRBJ1-2, with a tentative D call TRBD1 (6 bases). Germline V gene sequence: CDR1 LNHDA, CDR2 SQIVND (reference sequence). V lost 5 bases and J 2 bases, leaving 15 bases between the germline ends. The CDR3 length is 15 residues. This chain's CDR3 is CASSSRTETNYGYTF. The CDR3 DNA sequence: TGTGCCAGTAGTTCAAGGACAGAAACAAACTATGGCTACACCTTC.

The chain employs TRBV2 and TRBJ2-7, with D perhaps matching TRBD2 (5 bases). The CDR3 covers 10 residues. From germline, CDR1 is SNHLY and CDR2 FYNNEI. V lost 3 bases and J 8 bases, leaving 5 bases between the germline ends. CDR3 residues: CASSDGKQYF. As DNA, the CDR3 is TGTGCCAGCAGTGACGGGAAGCAGTACTTC.

V and J are TRBV18 and TRBJ1-4; D is perhaps TRBD1 (5 bases). With 4 bases removed from V and 7 bases from J, the gap between germline ends came to 16 bases. The CDR3 is 15 amino acids. Germline V gives CDR1 KGHSH, CDR2 LQKENI. CDR3 coding DNA: TGTGCCAGCTCACTACTTCAGGGAGGTCCTGAAAAACTGTTTTTT. Its protein is CASSLLQGGPEKLFF.

The chain carries TRBV30 and TRBJ1-4; D is uncertain. Looked up from germline, CDR1 is GTSNPN and CDR2 is SVGIG (reference sequence). V lost 0 bases, J lost 2 bases, and 10 bases lay in between. The CDR3 extends over 15 amino acids. The CDR3 reads CAWSVLGGTNEKLFF. The CDR3 nucleotides are TGTGCCTGGAGTGTACTGGGAGGGACTAATGAAAAACTGTTTTTT.

The rearrangement uses TRBV7-9 and TRBJ2-7; 9 bases fit TRBD2. Germline assignment: CDR1 SEHNR and CDR2 FQNEAQ (reference sequence). The CDR3 length is 14 residues. The V and J ends lost 5 bases and 4 bases, in that order; junction bases with no gene match: 6. CDR3 in amino acids: CASSPRLADYEQYF. The CDR3 DNA sequence: TGTGCCAGCAGCCCACGACTAGCGGATTACGAGCAGTACTTC.

The chain recombines TRBV2 with TRBJ1-2; TRBD1 agrees at 8 bases. Germline V gene data show CDR1 as SNHLY and CDR2 as FYNNEI. With 2 bases clipped from V and 5 bases from J, the junction kept 4 bases outside the gene matches. This CDR3 spans 14 amino acids. The CDR3 sequence: CASSERTGRYGYTF. CDR3 nucleotide sequence: TGTGCCAGCAGTGAAAGGACAGGGCGGTATGGCTACACCTTC.

This clone was seen just once. The chain combines TRBV24-1 with TRBJ2-2; 9 bases agree with TRBD2. The germline V gene has CDR1 KGHDR and CDR2 SFDVKD. V was pared by 0 bases and J by 0 bases, with 10 bases of the junction left unmatched. The CDR3 extends over 20 amino acids. The CDR3 coding sequence is TGTGCCACCAGTGATTTGGGGGCTAGCGGGACCCTCCCGAACACCGGGGAGCTGTTTTTT. This sequence encodes CATSDLGASGTLPNTGELFF.

The chain recombines TRBV5-1 with TRBJ2-3; 7 bases fit TRBD1. The CDR3 is 15 residues long. CDR1 is SGHRS and CDR2 is YFSETQ in the germline V gene. Unmatched junction bases numbered 7, after V lost 4 bases and J lost 2 bases. CDR3 bases: TGCGCCAGCAGCACACAGGGGCCCACCACAGATACGCAGTATTTT. Its protein product is CASSTQGPTTDTQYF. The whole variable domain, remainder taken from reference TRBV5-1 and TRBJ2-3, is KAGVTQTPRYLIKTRGQQVTLSCSPISGHRSVSWYQQTPGQGLQFLFEYFSETQRNKGNFPGRFSGRQFSNSRSEMNVSTLELGDSALYLCASSTQGPTTDTQYFGPGTRLTVL.

With respect to this clone: Other DNA sequences in the sample encode the same CDR3. The CDR3 nucleotides read TGTGCCAGCAGCGTAGAAGGGGTGGGTGGCTACACCTTC. Translating gives CASSVEGVGGYTF. This chain connects TRBV9 to TRBJ1-2; D perhaps matches TRBD1 (5 bases). V lost 0 bases to trimming and J lost 7 bases, with 10 bases between them. Looked up from germline, CDR1 is SGDLS and CDR2 is YYNGEE. The CDR3 totals 13 residues.

The chain is built from TRBV9 and TRBJ1-1; D is unresolved. Germline values: CDR1 SGDLS, CDR2 YYNGEE. The CDR3 contains 13 residues. The V end was cut by 3 bases, the J end by 1 base, with 7 bases between. The CDR3 sequence: CASSARWNTEAFF. The DNA of the CDR3 is TGTGCCAGCAGCGCCCGGTGGAACACTGAAGCTTTCTTT.

The V and J genes are TRBV10-3 and TRBJ1-6, with D perhaps matching TRBD1 (5 bases). From germline, CDR1 is ENHRY and CDR2 SYGVKD. Between the trimmed V and J ends, which lost 5 bases and 2 bases, there was a span of 10 bases. CDR3 size: 15 residues. CDR3 DNA sequence: TGTGCCATCAGTCGCAGGGAACCCTATAATTCACCCCTCCACTTT. Protein sequence: CAISRREPYNSPLHF.

This chain uses TRBV19 with TRBJ2-7; D remains unclear. The V gene's germline CDR1 is LNHDA and CDR2 SQIVND (reference sequence). The V end lost 3 bases, the J end lost 0 bases, and 12 bases lay between the germline ends. The CDR3 has 15 amino acids. CDR3 protein: CASSIAPGSSYEQYF. The DNA for the CDR3 is TGTGCCAGTAGTATCGCCCCAGGAAGCTCCTACGAGCAGTACTTC.

The chain is built from TRBV12-5 and TRBJ1-2, with D maybe TRBD1 (6 bases). The CDR3 is 15 residues long. The germline V gene has CDR1 LGHNT and CDR2 FRNRAP. Deletions cut 4 bases from V and 5 bases from J, with 17 bases between. CDR3 amino acids: CASGSSRGQTYGYTF. The CDR3 DNA follows: TGTGCTAGTGGTTCCTCCCGCGGACAGACTTATGGCTACACCTTC.

The chain uses TRBV2 and TRBJ1-2, with a possible D match to TRBD1 (5 bases). This CDR3 spans 14 amino acids. The V end was cut by 5 bases, the J end by 6 bases, with 16 bases between. Germline loops: CDR1 SNHLY, CDR2 FYNNEI. In DNA, the CDR3 is TGTGCCAGCAGTCAAAAGCAGGGAGGCGATGGCTACACCTTC. Its protein product is CASSQKQGGDGYTF.

CDR3: CASSLTGVNSPLHF. The CDR3 bases are TGTGCCAGCAGCCTGACAGGGGTTAATTCACCCCTCCACTTT. This chain uses TRBV7-9 with TRBJ1-6; 8 bases match TRBD1. The CDR3 has 14 residues. The V and J ends lost 5 bases and 6 bases, in that order; junction bases with no gene match: 3. Looked up from germline, CDR1 is SEHNR and CDR2 is FQNEAQ (reference sequence).

The chain recombines TRBV7-2 with TRBJ1-1; 7 nucleotides match TRBD1. This CDR3 is 17 amino acids long. The V segment lost 0 bases and the J segment 2 bases; nucleotides outside the gene matches: 9. Germline V gene data show CDR1 as SGHTA and CDR2 as FQGNSA. The CDR3 sequence is CASSLAIMTGFNTEAFF. The CDR3 nucleotides are TGTGCCAGCAGCTTAGCCATAATGACAGGGTTTAACACTGAAGCTTTCTTT.

As DNA, the CDR3 is TGTGCCAGCAGGCTGGACTACCCGAAGGCCGAGCAGTACTTC. It specifies CASRLDYPKAEQYF. V is TRBV5-4 and J is TRBJ2-7, with D perhaps TRBD2 (6 bases). The CDR3 consists of 14 residues. The germline V gene encodes CDR1 SGHNT and CDR2 YYREEE (reference sequence). The V gene lost 5 bases and the J gene lost 6 bases, with 18 bases spanning the gap.